The sequence of this T cell receptor (beta chain) was determined in a study of Ad26.COV2.S vaccination and SARS-CoV-2 variants. General study points: Placebo recipients and vaccine recipients were similar in non-spike TCR breadth.

The sample's treatment: roughly 18 received Ad26.COV2.S at low or high dose, single or two shots; 5 received placebo; per-sample allocation not given. Samples analyzed were those drawn on day 63 after the first vaccine or placebo injection. Details on this clone: Its antigen is unidentified.

The V gene's germline CDR1 is MNHEY and CDR2 SMNVEV (reference sequence). Trimming shortened V by 0 bases and J by 1 base, and 9 bases separated the two germline ends. The CDR3 runs 15 residues. The repertoire was sequenced with immunoSEQ multiplex PCR; TCRdb's copy has only in-frame clones and lacks some. The repertoire holds about 400,000 clones, with around nine tenths as singletons. The TCR comes from a person aged 18-65 years who received the Ad26.COV2.S COVID-19 vaccine or a placebo. The chain carries TRBV27 and TRBJ1-2; no definite D call. Sequencing used peripheral blood, obtained in a trial of Ad26.COV2.S vaccine versus placebo. The CDR3 DNA reads as TGTGCCAGCAGTTTATCTTTCAGTCTTAACTATGGCTACACCTTC. This gives the protein CASSLSFSLNYGYTF.